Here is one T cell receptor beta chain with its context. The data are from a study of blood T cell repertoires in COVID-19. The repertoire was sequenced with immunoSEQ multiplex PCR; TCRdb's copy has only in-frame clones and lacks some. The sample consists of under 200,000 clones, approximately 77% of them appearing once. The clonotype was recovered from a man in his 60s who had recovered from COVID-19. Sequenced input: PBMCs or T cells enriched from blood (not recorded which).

This CDR3 reads CASSSGLGGDTQYF. CDR3 bases: TGTGCCAGCAGCTCCGGCCTGGGGGGAGATACGCAGTATTTT. This chain connects TRBV5-8 to TRBJ2-3; D is perhaps TRBD2 (6 bases). Germline CDR1 and CDR2: SGHTS and YDEGEE. Trimming removed 3 bases from V and 5 bases from J, with 13 bases in between. The CDR3 contains 14 residues.